The source of this T cell receptor beta chain is a study of T cell responses to AZD1222 COVID-19 vaccine. Study conclusions and caveats: It was only after the peak T cell response that any repertoires were sampled. Seropositive status at baseline applied to only five to seven AZD1222 recipients. Vaccine-associated CD4 TCRs spanned spike, dominant at 160-218 and 743-854.

Unmatched junction bases numbered 9, after V lost 4 bases and J lost 7 bases. Germline V CDR1 and CDR2: LGHDT, YNNKEL (reference sequence). The CDR3 runs to 14 residues. About this clone itself: Antigen unknown.

Produced via immunoSEQ multiplex PCR; TCRdb's table is partial and in-frame only. The sample has 150,000 to 200,000 clones; about 94% are singletons. This clonotype was obtained from an adult who received the AZD1222 COVID-19 vaccine. Sequencing was performed on peripheral blood, taken 28 days after the second AZD1222 dose. The rearrangement uses TRBV3-1 (or the pseudogene TRBV3-2) and TRBJ1-2; 7 bases agree with TRBD1. The CDR3 coding sequence is TGTGCCAGCAGCCGGTCGGGGACAGCTGTTGGCTACACCTTC. It translates to CASSRSGTAVGYTF.